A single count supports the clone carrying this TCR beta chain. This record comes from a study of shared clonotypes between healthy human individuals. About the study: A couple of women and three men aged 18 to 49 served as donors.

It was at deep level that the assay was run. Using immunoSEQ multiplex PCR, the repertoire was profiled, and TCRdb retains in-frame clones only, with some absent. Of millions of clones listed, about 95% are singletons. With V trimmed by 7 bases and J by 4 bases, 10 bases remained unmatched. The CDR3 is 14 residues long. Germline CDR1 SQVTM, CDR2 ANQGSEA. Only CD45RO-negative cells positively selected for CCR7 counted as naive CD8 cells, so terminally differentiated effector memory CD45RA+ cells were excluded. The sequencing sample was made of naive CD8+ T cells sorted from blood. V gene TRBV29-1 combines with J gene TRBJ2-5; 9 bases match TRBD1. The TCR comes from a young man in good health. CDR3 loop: CSAQIPGQGETQYF. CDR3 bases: TGCAGCGCCCAAATCCCGGGACAGGGAGAGACCCAGTACTTC. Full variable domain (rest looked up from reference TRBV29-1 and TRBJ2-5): SAVISQKPSRDICQRGTSLTIQCQVDSQVTMMFWYRQQPGQSLTLIATANQGSEATYESGFVIDKFPISRPNLTFSTLTVSNMSPEDSSIYLCSAQIPGQGETQYFGPGTRLLVL.